Here is one T cell receptor beta chain with its context. Its binding antigen is unknown. Base qualities are not recorded, but no much larger clone differs from it by a single base. Preparation of the library involved 5' RACE. The run used an Illumina HiSeq 2500. A second PCR of about 7 to 12 cycles was run with a J-beta primer mix and a sample-barcoded 5' primer. A template-switch 5' adaptor carrying 12 random nucleotides introduced a unique molecular identifier onto each TCR beta cDNA molecule. At least 3 million CDR3-containing paired-end reads were obtained from each sample. First-strand cDNA was synthesized from all RNA with the Mint cDNA synthesis kit, primed by a TRBC-specific oligonucleotide. All cDNA was treated with uracil-DNA glycosylase and then went through a first 18-cycle PCR with the universal primers M1SS and BC2_uni_R. In the authors' own workflow: For normalization, 1 million high-quality reads, each with a distinct molecular identifier, were randomly selected from each sample. Reads sharing molecular identifiers were discarded rather than binned into consensus sequences. MiTCR, with a Q25 quality threshold and the strictest error-elimination algorithm, was used for CDR3 identification, clonotype clustering and error correction. A nonparametric unseen species model with Euler transformation was used to estimate lower-bound total TCR beta diversity. In TCRdb, the public reads were trimmed at Q25 with fastp and aligned with MiXCR, with productive beta chains retained. A single entry per CDR3 protein holds the most common genes and DNA from its merged rows. The V and J calls here are based on TCRdb, not the publication. This sample holds about 780,000 distinct CDR3 sequences; 20% to 30% were observed only once. 3% of the sample is held by the ten biggest clonotypes.

The source of the sample is a study of blood T cells in healthy people across ages (dated by TCRdb to the mid-2010s). The study in broad terms: Template switching captured roughly one uniquely barcoded TCR beta cDNA molecule per two T cells in model experiments. Two additional independent replicas of 1 million unique cDNA reads from the same blood draw were analyzed for two donors (one aged 18 to 30 and one aged 80 or older). The donors were split into four age groups: young (average around 15 years), middle-aged (about 40), aged (approximately 60) and long-lived (under 90). The study measured age-related changes in TCR beta repertoire diversity using deep sequencing normalized with unique cDNA molecular identifiers. The full study reports these points: Observed TCR beta diversity per million T cells fell roughly linearly with age, and a significant reduction was already apparent by age around 36. Because the CMV infection status of the donors was unknown, age-related changes in expanded clonotypes may potentially have been confounded. Estimates of total diversity based on one million sequenced T cells were considered lower bounds and underestimates. Compared with the aged group, more naive CD4+ T cells, fewer expanded clones and increased TCR diversity were shown by the long-lived group, suggesting age selection. Since profiling was done on bulk unsorted PBMCs, naive and antigen-experienced compartments could not be conclusively compared. The percentage of naive T cells measured by flow cytometry correlated strongly with observed TCR beta diversity.

The germline V end is reduced by 4 bases and the J end by 4 bases; junction bases left unmatched: 10. Based on the germline V gene, the CDR1 and CDR2 sequences are MGHRA and YSYEKL. Measured from the cysteine to the phenylalanine, the CDR3 is 16 residues long. CDR3 DNA only is kept here, 48 bases in frame from base 1. Systemically healthy Caucasian individuals from Russia, 35 to 50 in total and aged roughly 6 to 100 years, were included as donors. Around 10 milliliters of peripheral blood were collected from each donor into EDTA-treated Vacutainer tubes. PBMCs were isolated by Ficoll-Paque density-gradient centrifugation, with at least 7 million obtained per sample. Total RNA was extracted from PBMCs with Trizol reagent, with at least 6 micrograms obtained per sample. The percentages of naive CD45RAhigh/CD27high T cells were determined by flow cytometry on a PBMC aliquot from every donor. Another study also made use of these data, one on T cells of mothers and their children. In that second paper, the authors write: Donors were nine systemically healthy Caucasian individuals: three mothers and their six children. cDNA synthesis used all of the extracted RNA, with 1.5 ug of RNA in each 15 ul reaction. Sample barcodes and 2-4 random nucleotides were added via the M1S primer in the second PCR. Over 8.5 million TCR beta CDR3 reads were obtained for each mother, and approximately 3 million reads were obtained for each child. TCR recombination output is similarly shaped by thymic selection in related and unrelated pairs, with a minor effect exerted by inherited differences. Normalized repertoire overlap was always slightly but never significantly higher in related than unrelated mother-child pairs. No persistent microchimeric T cell clones were found, with a detection sensitivity of 85 to 100 clones per million clonotypes. To look for features that set related mother-child pairs apart from unrelated individuals, the researchers ran deep NGS to compare the TCR beta repertoires of mothers and children. On average, the children were approximately 11 +/- 4 years old, while the mothers were approximately 40 +/- 4 years old. Libraries were sequenced on Illumina HiSeq 2000 with 100+100 nt paired-end reads after adapter ligation with NEBNext reagents. Mother and child libraries were prepared a month apart and sequenced in separate runs to prevent cross-contamination. For each donor, between roughly 450,000 and 2,100,000 distinct TCR beta clonotypes were identified. Naive TCR beta clonotypes were estimated from low-frequency clonotypes matched to each donor's FACS-determined naive share, without sorting.

This receptor was identified in a boy between 10 and 17 years old in good health. The V and J genes are TRBV4-1 and TRBJ1-2, and TRBD1 matches 9 of the central bases. The sequenced sample was blood. At the DNA level, the sequence is TGCGCCAGCAGCCGGGATCCGGGACAGGGCTTCTATGGCTACACCTTC. Protein translation: CASSRDPGQGFYGYTF.